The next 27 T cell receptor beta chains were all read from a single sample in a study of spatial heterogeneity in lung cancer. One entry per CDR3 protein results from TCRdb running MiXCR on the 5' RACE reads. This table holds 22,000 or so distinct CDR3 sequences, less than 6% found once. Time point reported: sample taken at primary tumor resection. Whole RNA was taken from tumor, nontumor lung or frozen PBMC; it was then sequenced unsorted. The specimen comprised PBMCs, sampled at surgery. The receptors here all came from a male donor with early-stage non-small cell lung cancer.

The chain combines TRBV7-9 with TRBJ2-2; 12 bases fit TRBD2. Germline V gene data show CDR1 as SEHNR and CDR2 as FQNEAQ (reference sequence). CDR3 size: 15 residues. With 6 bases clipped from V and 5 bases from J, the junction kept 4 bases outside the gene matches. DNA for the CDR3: TGTGCCAGCAGTCCTAGCGGGAGGGCGACCGGGGAGCTGTTTTTT. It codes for CASSPSGRATGELFF.

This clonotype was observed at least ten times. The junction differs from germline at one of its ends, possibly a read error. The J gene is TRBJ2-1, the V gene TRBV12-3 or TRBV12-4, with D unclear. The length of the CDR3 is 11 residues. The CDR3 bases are TGTGCCAGCACCAGAGATGGTGAGCGGTTCTTC. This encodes CASTRDGERFF.

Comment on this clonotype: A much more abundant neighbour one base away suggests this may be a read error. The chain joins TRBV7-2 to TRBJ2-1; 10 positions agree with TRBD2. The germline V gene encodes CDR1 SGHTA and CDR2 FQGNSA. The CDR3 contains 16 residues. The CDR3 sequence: CASGLTGTSAYNEQFF. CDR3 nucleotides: TGTGCCAGCGGCTTAACGGGGACTAGCGCGTACAATGAGCAGTTCTTC. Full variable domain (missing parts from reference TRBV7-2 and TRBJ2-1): GAGVSQSPSNKVTEKGKDVELRCDPISGHTALYWYRQSLGQGLEFLIYFQGNSAPDKSGLPSDRFSAERTGGSVSTLTIQRTQQEDSAVYLCASGLTGTSAYNEQFFGPGTRLTVL.

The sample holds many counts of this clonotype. CDR3 DNA sequence: TGCAGCGTTAGTAACGGGGGCAATCAGCCCCAGCATTTT. Its translation is CSVSNGGNQPQHF. The chain is built from TRBV29-1 and TRBJ1-5; D is unclear. CDR1 is SQVTM, CDR2 ANQGSEA, per germline. The CDR3 consists of 13 residues. V was cut by 5 bases and J by 2 bases, with 10 bases left in between.

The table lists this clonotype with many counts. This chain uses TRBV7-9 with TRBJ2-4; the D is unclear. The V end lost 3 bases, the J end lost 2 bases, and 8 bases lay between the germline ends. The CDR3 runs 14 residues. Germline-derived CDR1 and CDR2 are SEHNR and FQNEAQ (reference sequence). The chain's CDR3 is CASSFEETKNIQYF. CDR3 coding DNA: TGTGCCAGCAGCTTCGAAGAGACCAAAAACATTCAGTACTTC.

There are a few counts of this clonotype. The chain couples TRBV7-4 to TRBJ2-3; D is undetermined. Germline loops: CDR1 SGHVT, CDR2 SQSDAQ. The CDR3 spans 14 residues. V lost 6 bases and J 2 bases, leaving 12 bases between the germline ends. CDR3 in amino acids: CASRESLNTDTQYF. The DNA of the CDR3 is TGTGCCAGCAGGGAAAGCTTAAACACAGATACGCAGTATTTT.

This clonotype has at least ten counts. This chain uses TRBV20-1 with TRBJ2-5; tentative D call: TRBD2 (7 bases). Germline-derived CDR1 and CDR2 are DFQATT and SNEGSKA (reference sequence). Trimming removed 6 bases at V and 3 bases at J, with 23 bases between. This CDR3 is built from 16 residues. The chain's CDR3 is CSARGGPNGLEETQYF. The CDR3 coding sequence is TGCAGTGCGAGGGGGGGCCCAAATGGTCTCGAAGAGACCCAGTACTTC.

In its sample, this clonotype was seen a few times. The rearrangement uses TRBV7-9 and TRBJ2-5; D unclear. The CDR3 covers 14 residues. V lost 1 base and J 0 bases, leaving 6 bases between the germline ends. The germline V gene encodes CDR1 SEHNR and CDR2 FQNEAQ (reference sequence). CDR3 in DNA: TGTGCCAGCAGCTTAGGGGTGTACCAAGAGACCCAGTACTTC. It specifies CASSLGVYQETQYF.

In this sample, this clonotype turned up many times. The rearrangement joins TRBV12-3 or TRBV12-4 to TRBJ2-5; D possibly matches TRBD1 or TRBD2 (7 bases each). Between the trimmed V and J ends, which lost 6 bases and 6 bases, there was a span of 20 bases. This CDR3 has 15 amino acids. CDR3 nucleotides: TGTGCCAGCAGGCCTCAGGGGGAGGGCCTAAAGACCCAGTACTTC. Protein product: CASRPQGEGLKTQYF.

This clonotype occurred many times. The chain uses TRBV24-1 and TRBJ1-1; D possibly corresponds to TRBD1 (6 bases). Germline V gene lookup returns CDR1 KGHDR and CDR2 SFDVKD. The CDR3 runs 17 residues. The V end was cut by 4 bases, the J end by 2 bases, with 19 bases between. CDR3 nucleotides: TGTGCCACCAGTGACCACCCCTGGGGGGGGGGCAACACTGAAGCTTTCTTT. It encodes CATSDHPWGGGNTEAFF.

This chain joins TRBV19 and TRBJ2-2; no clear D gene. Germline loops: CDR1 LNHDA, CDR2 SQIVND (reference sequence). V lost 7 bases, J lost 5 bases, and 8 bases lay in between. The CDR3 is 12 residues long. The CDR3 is CASIARTGELFF. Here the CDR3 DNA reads TGTGCCAGTATAGCTAGGACCGGGGAGCTGTTTTTT.

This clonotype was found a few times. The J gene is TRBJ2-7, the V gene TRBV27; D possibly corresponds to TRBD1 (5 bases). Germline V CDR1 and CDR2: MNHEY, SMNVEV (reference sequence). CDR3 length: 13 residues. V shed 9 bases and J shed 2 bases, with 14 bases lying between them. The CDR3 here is CASRGAGTYEQYF. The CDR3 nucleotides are TGTGCCAGTAGGGGTGCAGGGACCTACGAGCAGTACTTC.

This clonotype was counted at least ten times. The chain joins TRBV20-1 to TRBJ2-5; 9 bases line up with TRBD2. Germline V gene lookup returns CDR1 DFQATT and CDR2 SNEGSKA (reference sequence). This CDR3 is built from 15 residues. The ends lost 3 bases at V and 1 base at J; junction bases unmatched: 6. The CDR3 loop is CSASNPAGGQETQYF. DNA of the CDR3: TGCAGTGCTAGTAACCCAGCGGGGGGCCAAGAGACCCAGTACTTC.

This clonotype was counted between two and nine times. This CDR3 is CASSRGLAGGETQYF. Written as DNA, the CDR3 is TGTGCCAGCTCCCGGGGACTAGCGGGAGGAGAGACCCAGTACTTC. The chain combines TRBV18 with TRBJ2-5, with 15 bases lining up with TRBD2. The CDR3 consists of 15 residues. The J segment lost 4 bases and the V segment lost 6 bases, leaving 3 bases of the junction unmatched. Germline CDR1 is KGHSH and CDR2 is LQKENI.

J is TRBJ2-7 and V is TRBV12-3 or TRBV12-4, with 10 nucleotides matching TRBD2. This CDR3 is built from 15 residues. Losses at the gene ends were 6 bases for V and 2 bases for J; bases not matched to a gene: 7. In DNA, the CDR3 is TGTGCCAGCAGCCCCGGGACTAGCGCGACCTACGAGCAGTACTTC. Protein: CASSPGTSATYEQYF.

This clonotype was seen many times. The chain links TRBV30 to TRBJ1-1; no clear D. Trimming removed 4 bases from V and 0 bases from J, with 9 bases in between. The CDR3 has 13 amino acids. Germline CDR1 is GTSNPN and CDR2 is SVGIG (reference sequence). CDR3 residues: CAWKRVLNTEAFF. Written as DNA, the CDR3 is TGTGCCTGGAAAAGGGTACTGAACACTGAAGCTTTCTTT.

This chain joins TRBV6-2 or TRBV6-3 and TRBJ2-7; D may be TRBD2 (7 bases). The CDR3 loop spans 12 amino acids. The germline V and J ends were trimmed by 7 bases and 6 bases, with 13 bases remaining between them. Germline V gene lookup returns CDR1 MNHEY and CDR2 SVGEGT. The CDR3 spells CASTKGGAEQYF. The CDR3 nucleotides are TGTGCCAGCACCAAGGGGGGGGCCGAGCAGTACTTC.

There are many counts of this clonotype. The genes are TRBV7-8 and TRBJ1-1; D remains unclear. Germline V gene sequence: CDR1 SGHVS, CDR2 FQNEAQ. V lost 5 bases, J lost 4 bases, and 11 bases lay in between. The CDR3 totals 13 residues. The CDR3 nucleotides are TGTGCCAGCAGCCCCGGTGGTCGCACTGAAGCTTTCTTT. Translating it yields CASSPGGRTEAFF.

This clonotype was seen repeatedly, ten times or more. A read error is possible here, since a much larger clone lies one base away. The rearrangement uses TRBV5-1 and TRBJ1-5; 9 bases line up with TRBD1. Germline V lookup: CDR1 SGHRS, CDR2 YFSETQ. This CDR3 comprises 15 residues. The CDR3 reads CASSLHGTGNQSQHF. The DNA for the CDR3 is TGCGCCAGCAGCCTACACGGGACAGGGAATCAGTCCCAGCATTTT.

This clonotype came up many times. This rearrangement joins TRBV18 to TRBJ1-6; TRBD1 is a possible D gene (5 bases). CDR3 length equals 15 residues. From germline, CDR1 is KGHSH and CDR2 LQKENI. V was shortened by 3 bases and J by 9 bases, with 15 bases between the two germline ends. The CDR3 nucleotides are TGTGCCAGCTCACCGGGGGAAGCCGAGGTTTCACCCCTCCACTTT. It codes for CASSPGEAEVSPLHF.

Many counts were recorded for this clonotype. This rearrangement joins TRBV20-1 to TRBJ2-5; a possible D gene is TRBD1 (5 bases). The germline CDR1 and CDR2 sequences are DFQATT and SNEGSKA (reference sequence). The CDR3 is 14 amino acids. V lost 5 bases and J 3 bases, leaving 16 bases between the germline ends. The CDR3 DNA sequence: TGCAGTGCTCCCAAACGACAGCAAAAAGAGACCCAGTACTTC. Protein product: CSAPKRQQKETQYF.

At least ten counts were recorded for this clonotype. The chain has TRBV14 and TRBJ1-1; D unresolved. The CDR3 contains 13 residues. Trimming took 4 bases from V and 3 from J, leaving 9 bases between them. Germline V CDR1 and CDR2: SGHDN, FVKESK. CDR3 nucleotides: TGTGCCAGCAGCCGAAACTTGGACACTGAAGCTTTCTTT. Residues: CASSRNLDTEAFF.

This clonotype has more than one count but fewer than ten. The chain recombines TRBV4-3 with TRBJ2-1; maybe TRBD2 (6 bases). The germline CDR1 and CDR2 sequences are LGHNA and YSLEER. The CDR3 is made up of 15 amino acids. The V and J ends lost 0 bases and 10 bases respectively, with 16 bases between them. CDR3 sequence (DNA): TGCGCCAGCAGCCAAGAGCACTCCGAGGAGGGGGAGCAGTTCTTC. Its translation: CASSQEHSEEGEQFF.

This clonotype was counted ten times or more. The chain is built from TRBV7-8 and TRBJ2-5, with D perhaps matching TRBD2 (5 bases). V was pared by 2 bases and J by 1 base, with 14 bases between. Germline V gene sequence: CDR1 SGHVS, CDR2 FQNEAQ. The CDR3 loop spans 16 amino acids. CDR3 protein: CASSLNSGAFQETQYF. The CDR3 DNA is TGTGCCAGCAGCTTAAACAGCGGAGCCTTCCAAGAGACCCAGTACTTC.

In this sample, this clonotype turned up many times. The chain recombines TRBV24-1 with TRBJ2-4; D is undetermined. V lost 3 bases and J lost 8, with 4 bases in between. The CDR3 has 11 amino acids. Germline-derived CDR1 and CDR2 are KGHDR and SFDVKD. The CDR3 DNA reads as TGTGCCACCAGTGATCGAGACATTCAGTACTTC. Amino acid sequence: CATSDRDIQYF.

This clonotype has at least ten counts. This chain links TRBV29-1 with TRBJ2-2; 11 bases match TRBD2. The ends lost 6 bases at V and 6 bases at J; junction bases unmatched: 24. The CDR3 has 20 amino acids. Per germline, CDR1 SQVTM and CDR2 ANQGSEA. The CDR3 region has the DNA TGCAGCGTCGCGGCCCTGCGGCCGACTAGCGGGGTGGATGGGTCCGGGGAGCTGTTTTTT. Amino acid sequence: CSVAALRPTSGVDGSGELFF.

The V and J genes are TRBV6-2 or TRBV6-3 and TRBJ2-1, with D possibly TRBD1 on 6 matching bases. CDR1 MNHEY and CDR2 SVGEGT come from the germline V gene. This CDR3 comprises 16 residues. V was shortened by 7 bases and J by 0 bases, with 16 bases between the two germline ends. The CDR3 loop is CASTSQGYISYNEQFF. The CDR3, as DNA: TGTGCCAGCACCTCACAGGGTTATATCTCCTACAATGAGCAGTTCTTC.